Here is one T cell receptor (beta chain) with its context. Its specificity is not known. The CDR3 is 20 amino acids. Trimming shortened V by 0 bases and J by 0 bases, and 24 bases separated the two germline ends. CDR1 is SGHRS and CDR2 is YFSETQ in the germline V gene. The data are from a study of cytomegalovirus exposure and HLA in healthy donors. General study findings and limits: Cytomegalovirus association was listed for about 160 TCR beta chains.

PCR primers comprised 60 Vbeta and 13 Jbeta primers. Sequencing used immunoSEQ multiplex PCR; TCRdb keeps in-frame clones, though not all of them. The table has approximately 240,000 clones, about 89% seen once; the top ten hold about 1%. The sequenced sample was PBMCs. The sequence derives from a woman between 18 and 29 years old in good health and CMV-seronegative. This chain uses TRBV5-1 with TRBJ1-1; weak D call: TRBD1 (6 bases). The CDR3 reads CASSLVVRTDKVDMNTEAFF. The CDR3 bases are TGCGCCAGCAGCTTGGTGGTCAGGACAGATAAGGTAGACATGAACACTGAAGCTTTCTTT.